This T cell receptor beta chain was found in a study of blood T cell repertoires in COVID-19. Germline loops: CDR1 SGHTA, CDR2 FQGTGA. Trimming removed 4 bases from V and 6 bases from J, with 9 bases in between. This CDR3 comprises 13 residues. In the authors' workflow: Nucleated cell counts were estimated from reference gene primer amplification. Produced via immunoSEQ multiplex PCR; TCRdb's table is partial and in-frame only. For V, J and clone size, that table is used; D and trimming come from the DNA. The sample shows about 99,000 clones, approximately 79% of them seen only once. This clone has only a few counts.

The sample consisted of peripheral blood. The gene calls are TRBV7-3 and TRBJ2-2; maybe TRBD2 (6 bases). The clonotype comes from an elderly woman with active or convalescent COVID-19. The CDR3 nucleotides are TGTGCCAGCAGCTCGGACTACTCCGGGGAGCTGTTTTTT. Translating it yields CASSSDYSGELFF. Supplemented by reference TRBV7-3 and TRBJ2-2, the full variable domain reads GAGVSQTPSNKVTEKGKYVELRCDPISGHTALYWYRQSLGQGPEFLIYFQGTGAADDSGLPNDRFFAVRPEGSVSTLKIQRTERGDSAVYLCASSSDYSGELFFGEGSRLTVL.